A single sample is the source of the 10 T cell receptor beta chains below, sequenced in a study of T cell responses to AZD1222 COVID-19 vaccine. Produced via immunoSEQ multiplex PCR; TCRdb's table is partial and in-frame only. Counted here are fewer than 150,000 clones, around four fifths occurring once; the ten biggest clones make up over 4%. Source: peripheral blood, taken on day 0 of AZD1222 vaccination. The source is an adult in good health.

This clone is a singleton in its sample. The V call is TRBV5-1, the J call TRBJ1-3; D is undetermined. The CDR3 is 12 amino acids. Germline V CDR1 and CDR2: SGHRS, YFSETQ. V gave up 3 bases and J gave up 4 bases, with 5 bases separating them. The CDR3 DNA is TGCGCCAGCAGCTCTGGCGGAAACACCATATATTTT. Protein: CASSSGGNTIYF. Full variable domain (rest looked up from reference TRBV5-1 and TRBJ1-3): KAGVTQTPRYLIKTRGQQVTLSCSPISGHRSVSWYQQTPGQGLQFLFEYFSETQRNKGNFPGRFSGRQFSNSRSEMNVSTLELGDSALYLCASSSGGNTIYFGEGSWLTVV.

The chain employs TRBV5-1 and TRBJ1-6; D is undetermined. Germline assignment: CDR1 SGHRS and CDR2 YFSETQ. The CDR3 length is 17 residues. V lost 2 bases and J lost 4, with 16 bases in between. The CDR3 is CASSLGLPVGYNSPLHF. In DNA, the CDR3 is TGCGCCAGCAGCTTAGGTCTGCCGGTGGGGTATAATTCACCCCTCCACTTT.

The V and J genes are TRBV6-5 and TRBJ1-4; tentative D call: TRBD1 (5 bases). This CDR3 has 14 residues. Germline CDR1 is MNHEY and CDR2 is SVGAGI. V dropped 5 bases and J dropped 3 bases, with 10 bases sitting between them. The DNA for the CDR3 is TGTGCCAGCAGTCCGACAGCCCCTAATGAAAAACTGTTTTTT. Its protein is CASSPTAPNEKLFF.

The genes are TRBV28 and TRBJ1-5; D is uncertain. Trimming stripped 7 bases from V and 0 bases from J, with 7 bases between. This CDR3 is built from 13 residues. In germline, CDR1 is MDHEN, CDR2 SYDVKM. The CDR3 DNA is TGTGCCAGCAAAAAAAGTAGCAATCAGCCCCAGCATTTT. Translating it yields CASKKSSNQPQHF.

V usage is TRBV7-3 and J usage is TRBJ2-1; TRBD1 agrees at 9 bases. CDR1 and CDR2 from the germline V gene are SGHTA and FQGTGA. J was trimmed by 2 bases and V by 3 bases; bases with no gene match: 5. The CDR3 totals 16 residues. The chain's CDR3 is CASSFRTGVTYNEQFF. CDR3 coding DNA: TGTGCCAGCAGCTTTAGGACAGGGGTAACCTACAATGAGCAGTTCTTC.

This chain connects TRBV2 to TRBJ1-1, with 11 bases matching TRBD1. Per germline, CDR1 SNHLY and CDR2 FYNNEI. V was pared by 6 bases and J by 4 bases, with 10 bases of the junction left unmatched. CDR3 size: 16 residues. CDR3 region: CASRRASGTGGTEAFF. The CDR3 nucleotides are TGTGCCAGCAGGCGAGCCTCCGGGACAGGGGGCACTGAAGCTTTCTTT.

This clone was counted a single time. The rearrangement joins TRBV5-1 to TRBJ2-7; 8 bases are a match to TRBD1. Per the germline V gene, CDR1 is SGHRS and CDR2 is YFSETQ. V shed 0 bases and J 3 bases; nucleotides not matched to a gene: 2. The CDR3 is 14 residues long. The CDR3 here is CASSLETGGYEQYF. DNA for the CDR3: TGCGCCAGCAGCTTGGAAACAGGGGGCTACGAGCAGTACTTC.

This clone was seen many times. V and J are TRBV19 and TRBJ1-2; no firm D call. Trimming took off 7 bases at V and 8 bases at J, with 20 bases between the two ends. The germline CDR1 and CDR2 sequences are LNHDA and SQIVND (reference sequence). This CDR3 is 14 amino acids long. Here the CDR3 reads CASNDGPASVGYTF. The CDR3 DNA sequence: TGTGCCAGTAATGACGGCCCAGCATCTGTCGGCTACACCTTC.

V and J are TRBV5-1 and TRBJ1-3, with 8 bases lining up with TRBD1. CDR1 is SGHRS, CDR2 YFSETQ, per germline. J was trimmed by 5 bases and V by 3 bases; bases with no gene match: 10. This CDR3 region has 16 residues. The CDR3 nucleotides read TGCGCCAGCAGCTCGGCACAGGGGGATAGTAGAAACACCATATATTTT. It encodes CASSSAQGDSRNTIYF.

This clone has only one observation. The genes are TRBV9 and TRBJ1-3; no clear D. CDR1 is SGDLS, CDR2 YYNGEE, per germline. V lost 3 bases to trimming and J lost 0 bases, with 10 bases between them. The CDR3 runs to 15 residues. Here the CDR3 reads CASSEGRFSGNTIYF. The CDR3 DNA reads as TGTGCCAGCAGCGAAGGACGGTTCTCTGGAAACACCATATATTTT.